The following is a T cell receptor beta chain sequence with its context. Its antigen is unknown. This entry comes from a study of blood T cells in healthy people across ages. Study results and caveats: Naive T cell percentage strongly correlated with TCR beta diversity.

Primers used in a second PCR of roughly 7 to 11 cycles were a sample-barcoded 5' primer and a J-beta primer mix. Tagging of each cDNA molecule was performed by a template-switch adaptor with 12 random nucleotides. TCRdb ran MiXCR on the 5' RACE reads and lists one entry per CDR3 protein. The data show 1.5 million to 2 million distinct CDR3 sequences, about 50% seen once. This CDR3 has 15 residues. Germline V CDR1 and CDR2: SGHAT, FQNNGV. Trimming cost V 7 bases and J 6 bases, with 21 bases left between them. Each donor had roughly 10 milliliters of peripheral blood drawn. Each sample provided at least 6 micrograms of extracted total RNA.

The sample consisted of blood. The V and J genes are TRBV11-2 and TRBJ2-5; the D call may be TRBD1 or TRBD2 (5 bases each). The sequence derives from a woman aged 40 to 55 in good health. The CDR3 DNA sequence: TGTGCCAGCACCCCACTAGGGGTCGGTTTACAGACCCAGTACTTC. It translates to CASTPLGVGLQTQYF.